This is a list of T cell receptor beta chains from one sample in a study of blood T cell repertoires in COVID-19. Assay: immunoSEQ multiplex PCR; the TCRdb copy retains only in-frame clones and omits some. The table records fewer than 250,000 clones, more than 85% of them present only once. The specimen was peripheral blood. The receptor set was obtained from a man between 60 and 75 years old with acute or convalescent COVID-19. The CDR3 runs from the conserved cysteine through the conserved F or W. D genes are given only for firm matches. Size is omitted from some rows. Given values are once, few, many or a class for expanded clones.

TRBD1,TRBV5-4,once,TRBJ2-5,CASSSGTGDETQYF,TGTGCCAGCAGCTCTGGGACAGGGGACGAGACCCAGTACTTC
.,TRBV28,.,TRBJ2-1,CASSLFGDSRYNEQFF,TGTGCCAGCAGTTTATTCGGGGACTCTCGCTACAATGAGCAGTTCTTC
TRBD2,TRBV9,.,TRBJ2-3,CASSVEAGGIYTDTQYF,TGTGCCAGCAGCGTGGAAGCGGGGGGAATTTACACAGATACGCAGTATTTT
TRBD1,TRBV19,.,TRBJ2-7,CASSIRGQRYEQYF,TGTGCCAGTAGTATAAGGGGACAGAGATACGAGCAGTACTTC
.,TRBV19,.,TRBJ1-2,CASSMGGALIYGYTF,TGTGCCAGTAGTATGGGTGGGGCGCTTATCTATGGCTACACCTTC
.,TRBV27,.,TRBJ1-6,CASSFLPIQGDSPLHF,TGTGCCAGCAGTTTCCTACCGATACAGGGTGATTCACCCCTCCACTTT
TRBD1,TRBV6-2/TRBV6-3,.,TRBJ1-5,CASSLDRGIGQPQHF,TGTGCCAGCAGTTTAGACAGGGGAATAGGTCAGCCCCAGCATTTT
TRBD1,TRBV24-1,.,TRBJ1-5,CATSASDRSNQPQHF,TGTGCCACCAGTGCCTCGGACAGGAGCAATCAGCCCCAGCATTTT
.,TRBV7-3,.,TRBJ2-3,CASSLPGQDTQYF,TGTGCCAGCAGCTTGCCAGGGCAAGATACGCAGTATTTT
.,TRBV9,.,TRBJ2-1,CASSFSGHVSYNEQFF,TGTGCCAGCAGCTTTTCTGGACACGTCTCCTACAATGAGCAGTTCTTC
TRBD2,TRBV3-1/TRBV3-2,once,TRBJ2-1,CASSPVAGTYGSEQFF,TGTGCCAGCAGCCCCGTAGCGGGGACCTACGGGAGTGAGCAGTTCTTC
TRBD2,TRBV5-1,few,TRBJ2-3,CASSPGGTSGAHTQYF,TGCGCCAGCAGCCCTGGAGGGACTAGCGGGGCCCATACGCAGTATTTT
TRBD1,TRBV28,.,TRBJ1-6,CASSPSSRGYNSPLHF,TGTGCCAGCAGTCCTTCGAGCAGGGGGTATAATTCACCCCTCCACTTT
TRBD1,TRBV6-6,.,TRBJ1-3,CASRPPGTANTIYF,TGTGCCAGCAGACCTCCCGGGACAGCGAACACCATATATTTT
.,TRBV2,.,TRBJ1-1,CASSDSGQGGSTEAFF,TGTGCCAGCAGTGATTCGGGGCAGGGAGGAAGCACTGAAGCTTTCTTT
.,TRBV5-8,.,TRBJ1-5,CASSLGTGGGSQPQHF,TGTGCCAGCAGCTTGGGTACGGGAGGGGGAAGTCAGCCCCAGCATTTT
TRBD2,TRBV6-2/TRBV6-3,.,TRBJ2-5,CASSSPLTSGAAETQYF,TGTGCCAGCAGCTCACCTCTGACTAGCGGGGCGGCGGAGACCCAGTACTTC
.,TRBV5-1,once,TRBJ2-2,CASSLNLATGELFF,TGCGCCAGCAGCTTGAATCTAGCCACCGGGGAGCTGTTTTTT
TRBD2,TRBV6-7,.,TRBJ2-2,CASSPSSGTSPPGELFF,TGTGCCAGCAGCCCTTCAAGCGGGACTAGTCCGCCCGGGGAGCTGTTTTTT
.,TRBV28,once,TRBJ2-7,CASSPTVAYEQYF,TGTGCCAGCAGTCCGACAGTGGCCTACGAGCAGTACTTC
TRBD2,TRBV6-5,.,TRBJ2-3,CASSYLAGDTDTQYF,TGTGCCAGCAGTTACTTAGCGGGGGACACAGATACGCAGTATTTT
.,TRBV5-1,.,TRBJ2-7,CASSLGRYEQYF,TGCGCCAGCAGCTTGGGGAGGTACGAGCAGTACTTC
.,TRBV6-4,.,TRBJ1-5,CASSERGNQPQHF,TGTGCCAGCAGTGAACGGGGCAATCAGCCCCAGCATTTT
TRBD1,TRBV18,.,TRBJ2-1,CASSPGTGWYNEQFF,TGTGCCAGCTCACCAGGGACAGGGTGGTACAATGAGCAGTTCTTC
.,TRBV3-1/TRBV3-2,once,TRBJ2-5,CASRTQGRETQYF,TGTGCCAGCAGGACCCAGGGGCGAGAGACCCAGTACTTC
TRBD1,TRBV19,.,TRBJ2-4,CASSTRTGGGKGNIQYF,TGTGCCAGTAGTACACGGACAGGTGGGGGAAAGGGGAACATTCAGTACTTC
TRBD2,TRBV29-1,.,TRBJ2-3,CSVAGTTSTDTQYF,TGCAGCGTAGCCGGGACTACTAGCACAGATACGCAGTATTTT
TRBD2,TRBV27,few,TRBJ2-1,CASRPISGLAGVHEQFF,TGTGCCAGCAGACCAATCTCGGGACTAGCGGGGGTGCATGAGCAGTTCTTC
.,TRBV4-1,.,TRBJ1-4,CASSQEALGVGGEKLFF,TGCGCCAGCAGCCAAGAGGCGTTGGGGGTGGGAGGGGAAAAACTGTTTTTT
.,TRBV5-1,.,TRBJ2-1,CASSPQTGRSNEQFF,TGCGCCAGCAGCCCCCAGACAGGGAGGTCAAATGAGCAGTTCTTC
TRBD2,TRBV6-2/TRBV6-3,.,TRBJ2-1,CASRYGVRGGEGEQFF,TGTGCCAGCAGGTACGGGGTACGGGGGGGCGAAGGTGAGCAGTTCTTC
.,TRBV14,.,TRBJ2-2,CASSQGHLGRYTGELFF,TGTGCCAGCAGCCAAGGTCATTTGGGGAGATACACCGGGGAGCTGTTTTTT
.,TRBV5-6,few,TRBJ2-7,CASSRTLGGVGAYEQYF,TGTGCCAGCAGCCGAACTTTAGGCGGGGTCGGGGCCTACGAGCAGTACTTC
TRBD1,TRBV11-3,.,TRBJ2-7,CASSLTFGTAPYEQYF,TGTGCCAGCAGCTTGACCTTCGGGACAGCCCCCTACGAGCAGTACTTC
.,TRBV7-2,.,TRBJ2-3,CASSFFSTSTDTQYF,TGTGCCAGCAGCTTCTTCTCTACTAGCACAGATACGCAGTATTTT
.,TRBV25-1,.,TRBJ2-5,CASSASRGGSQETQYF,TGTGCCAGCAGTGCCAGCCGGGGAGGCAGCCAAGAGACCCAGTACTTC
TRBD1,TRBV10-3,few,TRBJ1-2,CAISESRVDRGGYGYTF,TGTGCCATCAGTGAGTCCCGGGTGGACAGGGGGGGCTATGGCTACACCTTC
TRBD2,TRBV3-1/TRBV3-2,.,TRBJ2-5,CASSPDGTRGGETQYF,TGTGCCAGCAGCCCGGACGGGACGCGGGGGGGGGAGACCCAGTACTTC
TRBD1,TRBV15,.,TRBJ2-7,CATSRDLRTGGYEQYF,TGTGCCACCAGCAGAGATCTCAGGACAGGGGGCTACGAGCAGTACTTC
TRBD1,TRBV7-2,few,TRBJ1-4,CASSLARTGNEKLFF,TGTGCCAGCAGCTTAGCCCGGACAGGGAATGAAAAACTGTTTTTT
.,TRBV27,.,TRBJ1-1,CASSLGHLNTEAFF,TGTGCCAGCAGTTTGGGACACTTGAACACTGAAGCTTTCTTT
.,TRBV4-3,.,TRBJ1-6,CASSQGDSPLHF,TGCGCCAGCAGCCAAGGAGATTCACCCCTCCACTTT
.,TRBV5-5,.,TRBJ2-1,CASSFRSEQFF,TGTGCCAGCAGCTTCAGAAGTGAGCAGTTCTTC
.,TRBV3-1/TRBV3-2,.,TRBJ1-2,CASSQGGRAHYGYTF,TGTGCCAGCAGCCAAGGGGGCAGGGCGCACTATGGCTACACCTTC
TRBD1,TRBV12-3/TRBV12-4,.,TRBJ2-7,CASSKGAGGEQYF,TGTGCCAGCAGCAAGGGAGCAGGGGGCGAGCAGTACTTC
TRBD2,TRBV28,once,TRBJ2-2,CASSFGTSGARGGELFF,TGTGCCAGCAGTTTTGGGACTAGCGGGGCGAGAGGCGGGGAGCTGTTTTTT
TRBD2,TRBV11-2,.,TRBJ2-5,CASSSKGSGKIEETQYF,TGTGCCAGCAGCTCCAAGGGTAGCGGGAAAATCGAAGAGACCCAGTACTTC